The 20 T cell receptor beta chains presented below share a single source sample, sequenced in a study of blood T cells in healthy people across ages. Combining a sample-barcoded 5' primer with a J-beta primer mix, a second PCR ran for roughly 7 to 11 cycles. Using its own MiXCR run on the 5' RACE reads, TCRdb lists one record per CDR3 protein. The top ten hold about 22% of the sample, which has more than 550,000 distinct CDR3 sequences, 22% seen once. The sample consisted of blood. The receptors stem from a man aged 65 to 79 in good health.

The chain combines TRBV14 with TRBJ1-4; 7 bases match TRBD1. The germline V gene has CDR1 SGHDN and CDR2 FVKESK. This CDR3 is built from 15 residues. Losses at the gene ends were 1 base for V and 5 bases for J; bases not matched to a gene: 4. The CDR3 DNA reads TGTGCCAGCAGCCAAGTAGGAGGGGGCAATGAAAAACTGTTTTTT. It encodes CASSQVGGGNEKLFF.

This clonotype was recorded a few times. This rearrangement joins TRBV18 to TRBJ2-5, with D hard to call. V was pared by 1 base and J by 0 bases, with 3 bases between. The CDR3 totals 13 residues. Germline CDR1 KGHSH, CDR2 LQKENI. The CDR3 is CASSPRHQETQYF. The CDR3 DNA reads as TGTGCCAGCTCACCACGCCACCAAGAGACCCAGTACTTC.

This rearrangement joins TRBV5-6 to TRBJ1-1, with 10 positions matching TRBD1. V trimming: 6 bases; J trimming: 3 bases; junction bases outside the gene matches: 5. The CDR3 has 14 amino acids. Germline CDR1 SGHDT, CDR2 YYEEEE. CDR3 sequence: CASKDRGTYTEAFF. The CDR3 DNA is TGTGCCAGCAAGGACAGGGGGACTTACACTGAAGCTTTCTTT.

As regards this clonotype: Since a much larger clone is just one base distant, this may be a read error. This chain links TRBV29-1 with TRBJ1-1; TRBD1 matches 10 bases. The CDR3 contains 18 residues. Germline assignment: CDR1 SQVTM and CDR2 ANQGSEA. DNA of the CDR3: TGCAGCGTTGTCCCCCTTAGACAGGGGGCGGGTGGAGGAACTGAAGCTTCCTTT. It encodes CSVVPLRQGAGGGTEASF.

This clonotype was seen a few times. V and J are TRBV19 and TRBJ1-1, with TRBD1 identical over 7 bases. Losses at the gene ends were 5 bases for V and 7 bases for J; bases not matched to a gene: 7. Germline V gene sequence: CDR1 LNHDA, CDR2 SQIVND (reference sequence). The CDR3 runs 13 residues. In DNA, the CDR3 is TGTGCCAGTAGTCTTCTGACAGGGAATGAAGCTTTCTTT. It codes for CASSLLTGNEAFF.

Turning to this clonotype: Given a much more abundant clone one base away, this may be a read error. The chain employs TRBV12-3 or TRBV12-4 and TRBJ2-3; D may be TRBD2 (6 bases). The CDR3 spans 15 residues. The ends were cut back, 2 bases at V and 4 bases at J, with 13 bases in the middle. The DNA for the CDR3 is TGTGCCAGCAGTTTAAGTACTACGGGGGCAGATACGCAGTATTTT. It is translated as CASSLSTTGADTQYF.

The gene calls are TRBV6-2 or TRBV6-3 and TRBJ2-7, with a possible D match to TRBD2 (6 bases). The CDR3 covers 14 residues. Germline values: CDR1 MNHEY, CDR2 SVGEGT. Trimming removed 6 bases at V and 0 bases at J, with 12 bases between. The CDR3 sequence is CASRGTPNSYEQYF. For the CDR3, the DNA is TGTGCCAGCAGAGGGACTCCCAACTCCTACGAGCAGTACTTC.

CDR3 sequence (DNA): TGTGCCAGCAGCTTATTTACAGGGAGAACGGGGGAGCTGTTTTTT. This encodes CASSLFTGRTGELFF. This rearrangement joins TRBV7-3 to TRBJ2-2; a possible D gene is TRBD1 (6 bases). With 2 bases removed from V and 8 bases from J, the gap between germline ends came to 15 bases. This CDR3 has 15 amino acids. The germline V gene has CDR1 SGHTA and CDR2 FQGTGA.

The chain joins TRBV5-1 to TRBJ2-3; 7 bases line up with TRBD2. The CDR3 contains 17 residues. The germline V gene has CDR1 SGHRS and CDR2 YFSETQ. V gave up 2 bases and J gave up 0 bases; unmatched junction bases: 9. The chain's CDR3 is CASSFRTGRGSTDTQYF. The CDR3 coding sequence is TGCGCCAGCAGCTTTCGGACGGGGAGGGGAAGCACAGATACGCAGTATTTT.

In its sample, this clonotype was seen a few times. The chain employs TRBV25-1 and TRBJ2-5; D is ambiguous. The ends were cut back, 4 bases at V and 1 base at J, with 10 bases in the middle. CDR1 and CDR2 (germline): MGHDK, SYGVNS. The CDR3 contains 14 residues. The CDR3 here is CASSANVGQETQYF. The CDR3 nucleotides read TGTGCCAGCAGTGCAAACGTGGGCCAAGAGACCCAGTACTTC.

This clonotype was seen more than once but under ten times. V is TRBV10-3 and J is TRBJ2-2, with 8 bases identical to TRBD1. Germline CDR1 ENHRY, CDR2 SYGVKD. V trimming: 5 bases; J trimming: 3 bases; junction bases outside the gene matches: 8. CDR3 length: 16 amino acids. This CDR3 is CAISPTGARDTGELFF. The CDR3 nucleotides read TGTGCCATCAGTCCGACAGGGGCGCGGGACACCGGGGAGCTGTTTTTT.

The chain uses TRBV27 and TRBJ1-6, with D possibly being TRBD1 (5 bases). This CDR3 comprises 14 residues. Trimming removed 6 bases at V and 7 bases at J, with 13 bases between. Germline CDR1 MNHEY, CDR2 SMNVEV (reference sequence). Here the CDR3 reads CASSKRGQNSPLHF. CDR3 sequence (DNA): TGTGCCAGCAGCAAGCGGGGCCAAAATTCACCCCTCCACTTT.

The chain employs TRBV29-1 and TRBJ2-1; TRBD2 matches 11 bases. The V gene end was trimmed by 6 bases and the J gene end by 6 bases; junction bases not matched to a gene: 7. Per the germline V gene, CDR1 is SQVTM and CDR2 is ANQGSEA. This CDR3 region has 14 residues. In DNA, the CDR3 is TGCAGCGTCGTTAGCGGGAGGGGGGGCAATGAGCAGTTCTTC. It is translated as CSVVSGRGGNEQFF.

The rearrangement uses TRBV7-9 and TRBJ1-1; D is uncertain. The CDR3 has 11 residues. Germline V gene lookup returns CDR1 SEHNR and CDR2 FQNEAQ (reference sequence). Trimming removed 5 bases at V and 6 bases at J, with 7 bases between. CDR3 in amino acids: CASSPNAEAFF. In nucleotides, the CDR3 is TGTGCCAGCAGCCCAAACGCTGAAGCTTTCTTT.

The chain links TRBV21-1 to TRBJ2-1; TRBD1 reflects the table's D call only, with no check against the DNA. The J call may be mistaken, given a closer DNA end match to TRBJ2-7. TRBV21-1 is shown as a pseudogene. This CDR3 has 15 residues. The CDR3 spells CASSKARRGAYEQYF. The CDR3 DNA reads TGTGCCAGCAGCAAAGCGAGGAGGGGGGCCTACGAGCAGTACTTC.

This clonotype appeared a few times. This rearrangement joins TRBV7-9 to TRBJ2-3, with 7 bases aligning to TRBD2. CDR1 is SEHNR and CDR2 is FQNEAQ in the germline V gene (reference sequence). V shed 11 bases and J 4 bases; nucleotides not matched to a gene: 15. The CDR3 is 15 residues long. Here the CDR3 reads CALWRSGGGADTQYF. CDR3 nucleotides: TGTGCCTTATGGAGGAGTGGGGGGGGTGCAGATACGCAGTATTTT.

This chain uses TRBV27 with TRBJ1-4, with D maybe TRBD1 (6 bases). Trimming cost V 6 bases and J 4 bases, with 15 bases left between them. The CDR3 has 15 residues. In germline, CDR1 is MNHEY, CDR2 SMNVEV (reference sequence). The CDR3 DNA reads TGTGCCAGCAGGTCCGGGACAACCGATAATGAAAAACTGTTTTTT. Its translation is CASRSGTTDNEKLFF.

This clonotype showed up just a few times. CDR3 DNA: TGTGCCAGCAGCGTAGCTGGGATTACAGATACGCAGTATTTT. Its translation is CASSVAGITDTQYF. J is TRBJ2-3 and V is TRBV9, with D hard to call. Trimming removed 0 bases at V and 3 bases at J, with 8 bases between. This CDR3 spans 14 amino acids. Germline V gene lookup returns CDR1 SGDLS and CDR2 YYNGEE.

The chain employs TRBV7-6 and TRBJ2-1, with D unresolved. The DNA end favors TRBJ2-7, so the J call may be wrong. This CDR3 has 13 residues. The germline gives CDR1 SGHVS, CDR2 FNYEAQ. CDR3 in amino acids: CASSLASASEQYF. CDR3 DNA: TGTGCCAGCAGCTTAGCGTCGGCGAGCGAGCAGTACTTC.

The V gene is TRBV6-1, the J gene TRBJ2-2; D might be TRBD2 (6 bases). Germline V gene data show CDR1 as MNHNS and CDR2 as SASEGT. The CDR3 consists of 16 residues. V was clipped by 5 bases and J by 0 bases, with 13 bases between them. The CDR3 region has the DNA TGTGCCAGCAGTCGGGACTCCCCCGCGAACACCGGGGAGCTGTTTTTT. Translated, it gives CASSRDSPANTGELFF.